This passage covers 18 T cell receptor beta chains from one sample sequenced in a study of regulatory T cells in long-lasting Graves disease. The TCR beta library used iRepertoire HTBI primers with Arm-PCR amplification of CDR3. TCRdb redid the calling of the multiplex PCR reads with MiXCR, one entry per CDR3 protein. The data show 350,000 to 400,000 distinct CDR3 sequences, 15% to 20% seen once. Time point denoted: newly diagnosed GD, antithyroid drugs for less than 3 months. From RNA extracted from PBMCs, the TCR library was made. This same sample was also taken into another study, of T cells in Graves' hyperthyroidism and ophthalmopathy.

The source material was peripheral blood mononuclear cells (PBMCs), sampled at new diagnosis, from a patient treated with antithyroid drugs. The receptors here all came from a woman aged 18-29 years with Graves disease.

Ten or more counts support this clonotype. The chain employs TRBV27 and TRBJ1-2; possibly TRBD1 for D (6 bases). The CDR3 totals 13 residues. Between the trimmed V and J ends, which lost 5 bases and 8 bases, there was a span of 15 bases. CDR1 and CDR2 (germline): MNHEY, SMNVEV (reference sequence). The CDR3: CASSVQGQGGYTF. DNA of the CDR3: TGTGCCAGCAGTGTTCAGGGGCAAGGGGGCTACACCTTC.

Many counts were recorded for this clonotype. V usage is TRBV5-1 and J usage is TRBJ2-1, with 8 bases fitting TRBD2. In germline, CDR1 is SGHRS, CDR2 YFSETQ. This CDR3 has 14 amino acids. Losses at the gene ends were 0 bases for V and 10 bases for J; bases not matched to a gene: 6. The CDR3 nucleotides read TGCGCCAGCAGCTTGGGTGTAGCGGGAAGCGAGCAGTTCTTC. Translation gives CASSLGVAGSEQFF.

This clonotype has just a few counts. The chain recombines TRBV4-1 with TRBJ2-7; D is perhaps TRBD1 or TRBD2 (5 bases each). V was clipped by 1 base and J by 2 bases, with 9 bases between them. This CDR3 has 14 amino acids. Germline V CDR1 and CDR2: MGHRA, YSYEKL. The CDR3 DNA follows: TGCGCCAGCAGCCAAGCCGGGACCCCCTACGAGCAGTACTTC. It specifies CASSQAGTPYEQYF.

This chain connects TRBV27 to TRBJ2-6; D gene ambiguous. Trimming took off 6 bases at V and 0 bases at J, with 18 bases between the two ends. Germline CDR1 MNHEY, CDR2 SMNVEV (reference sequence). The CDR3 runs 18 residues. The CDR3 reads CASRPTPRLISGANVLTF. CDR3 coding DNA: TGTGCCAGCAGACCCACTCCCAGGCTGATCTCTGGGGCCAACGTCCTGACTTTC.

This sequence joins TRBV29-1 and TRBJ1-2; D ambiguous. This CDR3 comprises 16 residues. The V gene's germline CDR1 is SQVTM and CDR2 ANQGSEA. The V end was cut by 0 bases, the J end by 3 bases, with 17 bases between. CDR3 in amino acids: CSVEDMRVDGYYGYTF. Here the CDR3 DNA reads TGCAGCGTTGAAGATATGAGGGTTGATGGCTACTATGGCTACACCTTC.

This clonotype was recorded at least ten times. CDR3 sequence: CASSLVRRGEDGYTF. CDR3 DNA: TGTGCCAGCAGTTTGGTTCGCAGGGGGGAGGATGGCTACACCTTC. The rearrangement links TRBV28 to TRBJ1-2; 7 bases are shared with TRBD1. CDR3 size: 15 residues. The germline CDR1 and CDR2 sequences are MDHEN and SYDVKM. V lost 3 bases and J lost 6; bases outside the gene matches: 10.

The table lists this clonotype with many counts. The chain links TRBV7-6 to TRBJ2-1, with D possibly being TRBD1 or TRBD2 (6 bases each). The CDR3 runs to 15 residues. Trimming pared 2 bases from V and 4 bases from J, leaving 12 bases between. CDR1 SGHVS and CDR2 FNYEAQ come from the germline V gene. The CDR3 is CASSLRGEQYNEQFF. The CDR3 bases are TGTGCCAGCAGCTTAAGGGGGGAACAATACAATGAGCAGTTCTTC.

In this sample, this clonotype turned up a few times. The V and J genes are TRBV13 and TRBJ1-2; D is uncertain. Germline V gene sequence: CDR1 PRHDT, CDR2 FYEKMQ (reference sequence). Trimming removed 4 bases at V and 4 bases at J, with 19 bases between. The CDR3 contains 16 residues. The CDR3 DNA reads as TGTGCCAGCAGCTCGGACGCCTCATGGGGATCCTATGGCTACACCTTC. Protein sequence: CASSSDASWGSYGYTF.

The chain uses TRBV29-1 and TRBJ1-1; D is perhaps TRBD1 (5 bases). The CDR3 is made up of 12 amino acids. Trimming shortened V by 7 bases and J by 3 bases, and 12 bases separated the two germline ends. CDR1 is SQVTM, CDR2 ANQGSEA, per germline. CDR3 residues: CSAFTGDTEAFF. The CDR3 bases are TGCAGCGCTTTCACGGGGGACACTGAAGCTTTCTTT.

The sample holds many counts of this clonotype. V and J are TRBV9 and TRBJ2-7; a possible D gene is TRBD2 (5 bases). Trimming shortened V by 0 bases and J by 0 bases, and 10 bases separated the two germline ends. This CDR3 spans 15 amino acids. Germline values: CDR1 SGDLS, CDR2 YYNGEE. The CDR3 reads CASSVEADSSYEQYF. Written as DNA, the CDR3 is TGTGCCAGCAGCGTAGAAGCGGATAGCTCCTACGAGCAGTACTTC.

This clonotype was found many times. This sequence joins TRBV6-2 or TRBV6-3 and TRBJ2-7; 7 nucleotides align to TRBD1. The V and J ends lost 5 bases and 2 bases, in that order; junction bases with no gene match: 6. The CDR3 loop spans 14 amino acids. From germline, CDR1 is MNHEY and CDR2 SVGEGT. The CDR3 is CASSTGTAPYEQYF. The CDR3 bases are TGTGCCAGCAGTACCGGGACAGCACCCTACGAGCAGTACTTC.

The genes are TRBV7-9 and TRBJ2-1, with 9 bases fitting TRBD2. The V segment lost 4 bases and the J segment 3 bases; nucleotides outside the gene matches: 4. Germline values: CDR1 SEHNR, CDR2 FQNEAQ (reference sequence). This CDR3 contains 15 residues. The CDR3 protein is CASSSTSGFYNEQFF. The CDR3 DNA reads TGTGCCAGCAGCTCGACTAGCGGATTCTACAATGAGCAGTTCTTC.

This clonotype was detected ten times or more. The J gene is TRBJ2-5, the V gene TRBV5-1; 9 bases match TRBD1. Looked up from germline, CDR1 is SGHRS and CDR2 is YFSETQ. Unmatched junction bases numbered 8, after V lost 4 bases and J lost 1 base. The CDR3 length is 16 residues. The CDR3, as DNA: TGCGCCAGCAGCATAACCGGGACAGGGATCCAAGAGACCCAGTACTTC. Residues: CASSITGTGIQETQYF.

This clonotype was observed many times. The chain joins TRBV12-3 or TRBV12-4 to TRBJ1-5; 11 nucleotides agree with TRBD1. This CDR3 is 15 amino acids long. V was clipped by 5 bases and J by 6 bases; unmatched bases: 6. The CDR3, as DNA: TGTGCCAGCAGTCCCGGGGGGACAGGGGGTCAGCCCCAGCATTTT. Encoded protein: CASSPGGTGGQPQHF.

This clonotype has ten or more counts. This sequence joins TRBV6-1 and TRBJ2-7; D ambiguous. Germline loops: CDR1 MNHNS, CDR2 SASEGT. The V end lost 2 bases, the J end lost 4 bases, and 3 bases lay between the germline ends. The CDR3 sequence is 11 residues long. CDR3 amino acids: CASSEPYEQYF. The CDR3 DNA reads TGTGCCAGCAGTGAACCTTACGAGCAGTACTTC.

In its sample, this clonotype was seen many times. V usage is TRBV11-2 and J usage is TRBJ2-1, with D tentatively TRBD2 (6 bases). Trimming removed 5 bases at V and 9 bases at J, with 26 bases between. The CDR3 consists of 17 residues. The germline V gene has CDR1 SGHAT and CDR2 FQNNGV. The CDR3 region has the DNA TGTGCCAGCAGCCCTGGCCCTGGGGGACTCAGCCTTGGTGAGCAGTTCTTC. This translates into CASSPGPGGLSLGEQFF.

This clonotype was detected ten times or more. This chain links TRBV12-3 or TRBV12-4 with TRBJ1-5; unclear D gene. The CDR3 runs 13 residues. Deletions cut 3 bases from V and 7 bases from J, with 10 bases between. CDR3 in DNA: TGTGCCAGCAGTTTTGGTCATGCCCAGCCCCAGCATTTT. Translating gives CASSFGHAQPQHF.

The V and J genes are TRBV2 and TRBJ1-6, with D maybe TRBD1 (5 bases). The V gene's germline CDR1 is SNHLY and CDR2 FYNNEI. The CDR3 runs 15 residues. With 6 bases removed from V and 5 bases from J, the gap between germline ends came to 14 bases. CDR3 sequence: CASRTGLPNNSPLHF. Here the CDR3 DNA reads TGTGCCAGCAGGACGGGACTGCCAAATAATTCACCCCTCCACTTT.